This T cell receptor delta chain derives from a study of gamma-delta T cells after stem cell transplantation. TCRdb applied CATT to the RT-PCR reads for clone calling. Altogether thousands of delta-chain clones are present, 15% to 20% being singletons, with the ten largest covering around 13%. This clone has more than one count but fewer than ten. V lost 0 bases and J lost 2; bases outside the gene matches: 19. This CDR3 is built from 20 residues. Germline values: CDR1 GEAIGNYY, CDR2 EKD. The rearrangement uses TRDV2 and TRDJ1, with TRDD3 identical over 8 bases. The source of this sequence is a human donor. It is not recorded whose cells these are; they may come from a transplant donor. This table probably holds off-target reads from a library built for another chain. The specimen was gamma-delta T cells. The CDR3 region has the DNA TGTGCCTGTGACACCGTAGGTGGGGGATCCAAATATCGCGGGACCGATAAACTCATCTTT. The encoded protein is CACDTVGGGSKYRGTDKLIF.